This TCR beta chain was profiled in a study of blood T cell repertoires in COVID-19. Study context: From the United States, Italy and Spain came samples of acute and convalescent COVID-19. PBMCs, B-cell-depleted T cells, or T cells provided the cDNA or gDNA that made up the material.

The V gene's germline CDR1 is SEHNR and CDR2 FQNEAQ (reference sequence). V trimming: 4 bases; J trimming: 0 bases; junction bases outside the gene matches: 5. The CDR3 runs 15 residues. As originally analysed: Reference gene primer amplification yielded estimated nucleated cell counts. Clones were read by immunoSEQ multiplex PCR, and TCRdb kept only the in-frame ones, dropping some. That table is the source of V, J and clone size, and D and trimming were worked out from the DNA. The sample shows 200,000 to 250,000 clones, approximately 81% of them seen only once. Sequencing was carried out using peripheral blood. This sequence joins TRBV7-9 and TRBJ2-7, with 8 bases lining up with TRBD2. The TCR originated in a man aged 35 to 55 with acute or convalescent COVID-19. CDR3 residues: CASSSPGGPSYEQYF. The CDR3 nucleotides read TGTGCCAGCAGCTCCCCGGGGGGGCCCTCCTACGAGCAGTACTTC.